This T cell receptor (beta chain) appears in the sequencing data of a study of molecular identifiers for immune sequencing clone quantification. Points on this clonotype: Its cognate antigen is unknown.

Points from the study as a whole: Among effectors, clones above 20 RNA copies held over 97% of molecules; among naive cells, under 1%.

Construction of naive CD8 libraries employed roughly 19,000 to 1,100,000 sorted cells together with 10%, 30% or 50% RNA. A CD8+CD4-CCR7+CD45RA+ gate was used to sort naive CD8 T cells. The CDR3 runs 12 residues. Trimming took 4 bases from V and 15 from J, leaving 16 bases between them. Germline loops: CDR1 MNHEY, CDR2 SVGEGT. TCRdb re-called the PCR reads with MiXCR, one entry per CDR3 protein. The sample holds 250,000 to 350,000 distinct CDR3 sequences, around a fifth seen once. The sample consisted of naive CD8+ T cells from blood, with Jurkat cell RNA spiked in. Subset given: FACS-sorted CD8+CD4-CCR7+CD45RA+ naive T cells. The clonotype comes from a human donor in good health. Some libraries in this study had Jurkat cell RNA spiked in. J is TRBJ2-1 and V is TRBV6-2 or TRBV6-3, with D perhaps TRBD1 or TRBD2 (5 bases each). The CDR3 loop reads CASSSRDVRTFF. As DNA, the CDR3 is TGTGCCAGCAGTTCCAGGGACGTGCGGACGTTCTTC.